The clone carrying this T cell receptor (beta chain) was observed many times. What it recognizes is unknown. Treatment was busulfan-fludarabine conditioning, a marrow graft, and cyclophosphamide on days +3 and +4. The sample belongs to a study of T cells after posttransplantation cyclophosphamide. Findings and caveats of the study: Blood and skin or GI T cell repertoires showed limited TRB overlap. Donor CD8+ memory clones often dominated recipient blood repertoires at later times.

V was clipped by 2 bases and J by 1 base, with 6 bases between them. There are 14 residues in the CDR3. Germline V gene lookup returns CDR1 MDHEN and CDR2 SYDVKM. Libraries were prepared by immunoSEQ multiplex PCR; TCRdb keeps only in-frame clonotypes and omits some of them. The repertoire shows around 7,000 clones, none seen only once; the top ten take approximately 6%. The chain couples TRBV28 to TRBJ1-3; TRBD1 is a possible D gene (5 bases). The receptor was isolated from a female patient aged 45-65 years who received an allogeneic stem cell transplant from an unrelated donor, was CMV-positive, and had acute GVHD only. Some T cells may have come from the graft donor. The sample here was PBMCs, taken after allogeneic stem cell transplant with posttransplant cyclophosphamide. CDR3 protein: CASSLAGSGNTIYF. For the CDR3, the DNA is TGTGCCAGCAGTTTAGCAGGGTCTGGAAACACCATATATTTT.